This TCR beta chain appears in the sequencing data of a study of CD8+ T cells in alopecia areata. The sequencing template was cDNA reverse transcribed from extracted RNA. Data came from immunoSEQ multiplex PCR; TCRdb stores just in-frame clones and leaves some out. The sample includes 98,000 or so clones, 50% to 70% seen only once; the top ten take around 23%. CDR1 SNHLY and CDR2 FYNNEI come from the germline V gene. V was pared by 1 base and J by 0 bases, with 14 bases between. This CDR3 is built from 17 residues. This chain joins TRBV2 and TRBJ2-3, with TRBD2 as a possible D gene (5 bases). The receptor was derived from a human donor with alopecia areata. The specimen was NKG2D-low CD8+ T cells sorted from blood. CDR3 sequence reads: CASSEDGSGSSTDTQYF. Written as DNA, the CDR3 is TGTGCCAGCAGTGAAGATGGGTCGGGATCTAGCACAGATACGCAGTATTTT.